These 27 T cell receptor beta chains came from one sample sequenced in a study of CXCR3-negative and CXCR3-positive naive CD8 T cells. TRB cDNA was prepared as libraries by UMI-labeled 5' RACE. TCRdb reprocessed the 5' RACE reads and keeps a single row for each CDR3 protein, giving no DNA. The repertoire table contains roughly 50,000 distinct CDR3 sequences. Sequencing was performed on memory CD8+ T cells from blood. These receptors were obtained from a human donor in good health. Some clones in this sample may be carry-over from other donors' samples.

The gene calls are TRBV7-9 and TRBJ2-1. This CDR3 region has 15 residues. Germline V gene lookup returns CDR1 SEHNR and CDR2 FQNEAQ (reference sequence). The CDR3 region is CASSLVMGKRNEQFF.

This chain joins TRBV28 and TRBJ2-7; TCRdb's D call, TRBD1, is unchecked because there is no DNA. The CDR3 runs 15 residues. Germline V gene lookup returns CDR1 MDHEN and CDR2 SYDVKM. The CDR3 sequence is CASSFRAGQGYEQYF.

The J gene is TRBJ2-1, the V gene TRBV20-1; without DNA, the TCRdb call of TRBD2 cannot be checked. The CDR3 has 16 amino acids. Germline values: CDR1 DFQATT, CDR2 SNEGSKA (reference sequence). The CDR3 protein is CSADGTSGRSYNEQFF.

This chain joins TRBV5-1 and TRBJ1-1; TCRdb picks TRBD1, but there is no DNA to check that call. The germline V gene has CDR1 SGHRS and CDR2 YFSETQ. The CDR3 is 16 residues long. The CDR3 here is CASSLGQGAAGTEAFF.

CDR3 in amino acids: CASSGTGTGGHQPQHF. The rearrangement uses TRBV23-1 and TRBJ1-5; with no DNA, the TCRdb D assignment of TRBD1 cannot be verified. TRBV23-1 is an ORF, with its function uncertain. CDR3 length: 16 amino acids.

This sequence joins TRBV7-6 and TRBJ1-3; with no DNA, the TCRdb D assignment of TRBD1 cannot be verified. The V gene's germline CDR1 is SGHVS and CDR2 FNYEAQ. This CDR3 is 16 amino acids long. Here the CDR3 reads CASSSRQGLSGNTIYF.

The CDR3 reads CASTRVEGGINEQFF. This chain joins TRBV4-1 and TRBJ2-1; TCRdb's D call of TRBD1 is untestable without DNA. CDR1 and CDR2 from the germline V gene are MGHRA and YSYEKL. CDR3 length equals 15 residues.

CDR3 residues: CASSTTETQYF. V gene TRBV12-3 or TRBV12-4 combines with J gene TRBJ2-5. The CDR3 extends over 11 amino acids.

The chain recombines TRBV20-1 with TRBJ2-5; TCRdb returns TRBD1, unconfirmable since there is no DNA. The CDR3 consists of 14 residues. Germline CDR1 reads DFQATT; CDR2 reads SNEGSKA (reference sequence). The chain's CDR3 is CSARDRGEEETQYF.

This chain uses TRBV29-1 with TRBJ2-7; TCRdb's D call, TRBD1, is unchecked because there is no DNA. The CDR3 extends over 14 amino acids. The germline gives CDR1 SQVTM, CDR2 ANQGSEA. CDR3 protein: CSVEERRQGYEQYF.

The rearrangement uses TRBV13 and TRBJ2-5; TCRdb's assignment of TRBD1 cannot be checked, as there is no DNA. Germline values: CDR1 PRHDT, CDR2 FYEKMQ (reference sequence). This CDR3 has 16 amino acids. The CDR3: CASSLRLADIQETQYF.

This chain joins TRBV7-3 and TRBJ2-5. This CDR3 comprises 15 residues. Germline-derived CDR1 and CDR2 are SGHTA and FQGTGA. The CDR3: CASSLILSLQETQYF.

The chain has TRBV4-1 and TRBJ2-2; TCRdb returns TRBD2, unconfirmable since there is no DNA. The V gene's germline CDR1 is MGHRA and CDR2 YSYEKL. The CDR3 consists of 18 residues. The CDR3: CASSFRLAGASNTGELFF.

The chain has TRBV28 and TRBJ2-1. Germline-derived CDR1 and CDR2 are MDHEN and SYDVKM. The CDR3 contains 14 residues. The CDR3 spells CASSFIITYNEQFF. Together with reference TRBV28 and TRBJ2-1, the CDR3 gives the full variable domain: DVKVTQSSRYLVKRTGEKVFLECVQDMDHENMFWYRQDPGLGLRLIYFSYDVKMKEKGDIPEGYSVSREKKERFSLILESASTNQTSMYLCASSFIITYNEQFFGPGTRLTVL.

This chain connects TRBV3-2 to TRBJ2-3. TRBV3-2 is classified as a pseudogene. The CDR3 runs to 16 residues. The CDR3 spells CASSQDRLASTDTQYF.

J is TRBJ2-6 and V is TRBV6-4; TCRdb outputs TRBD1, but without DNA this stays unchecked. The germline V gene encodes CDR1 MRHNA and CDR2 SNTAGT. The CDR3 sequence is 18 residues long. The chain's CDR3 is CASSAHDMGGSGANVLTF.

This chain uses TRBV20-1 with TRBJ1-1. The V gene's germline CDR1 is DFQATT and CDR2 SNEGSKA (reference sequence). The CDR3 extends over 14 amino acids. The CDR3 spells CSANRDGRYTEAFF.

The chain recombines TRBV4-3 with TRBJ2-7; absent DNA, TCRdb's TRBD1 call cannot be checked. Germline V gene sequence: CDR1 LGHNA, CDR2 YSLEER. This CDR3 region has 15 residues. The chain's CDR3 is CASSQDPGGGYEQYF.

CDR3 in amino acids: CASSYGAGGYKQYF. The chain combines TRBV6-2 or TRBV6-3 with TRBJ2-7; the TRBD2 assignment by TCRdb is unverifiable without DNA. Germline V CDR1 and CDR2: MNHEY, SVGEGT. The CDR3 is 14 amino acids.

The chain uses TRBV7-6 and TRBJ2-7; TCRdb returns TRBD1, unconfirmable since there is no DNA. Germline CDR1 SGHVS, CDR2 FNYEAQ. CDR3 length: 15 residues. CDR3 region: CASSLSNRGQPEQYF.

The CDR3 is CASSQDPGFYTGELFF. This sequence joins TRBV3-1 and TRBJ2-2. This CDR3 is 16 amino acids long. From germline, CDR1 is LGHDT and CDR2 YNNKEL (reference sequence).

The chain combines TRBV29-1 with TRBJ2-7; TCRdb proposes TRBD1, but this gene call is untestable without DNA. CDR1 is SQVTM and CDR2 is ANQGSEA in the germline V gene. The CDR3 runs 15 residues. CDR3 residues: CSVVFPGQETYEQYF.

The chain is built from TRBV29-1 and TRBJ2-7; TCRdb's D call, TRBD1, is unchecked because there is no DNA. This CDR3 is 13 amino acids long. Germline V gene data show CDR1 as SQVTM and CDR2 as ANQGSEA. CDR3 sequence: CSVLGGADYEQYF.

The rearrangement links TRBV6-6 to TRBJ2-1; TCRdb designates TRBD1, a call that cannot be tested without DNA. This CDR3 has 12 residues. Looked up from germline, CDR1 is MNHNY and CDR2 is SVGAGI (reference sequence). The CDR3 sequence is CASTPGDNEQFF.

This rearrangement joins TRBV29-1 to TRBJ2-7. Germline lookup yields CDR1 SQVTM and CDR2 ANQGSEA. The CDR3 spans 13 residues. CDR3 amino acids: CSVEDRYTYEQYF.

This sequence joins TRBV5-1 and TRBJ2-5. Per germline, CDR1 SGHRS and CDR2 YFSETQ. The CDR3 is 14 amino acids. The CDR3 is CASSLVANQETQYF.

The chain is built from TRBV23-1 and TRBJ1-5; as DNA is missing, the TRBD1 call by TCRdb cannot be tested. TRBV23-1 is given ORF status, its function remaining uncertain. The CDR3 has 15 amino acids. CDR3 protein: CASSQGQGAGQPQHF.